Each of the 5 T cell receptor beta chains below was sequenced from the same sample in a study of blood T cell repertoires in COVID-19. Profiling relied on immunoSEQ multiplex PCR, and the TCRdb table lists in-frame clones only, not all of them. This table has under 250,000 clones, roughly four fifths appearing once. The sample comprised peripheral blood. These receptors originate from a man aged 25-45 years who had recovered from COVID-19.

This clone was seen more than once but under ten times. The chain has TRBV2 and TRBJ1-5, with no clear D. The V end lost 3 bases, the J end lost 6 bases, and 21 bases lay between the germline ends. CDR1 is SNHLY, CDR2 FYNNEI, per germline. The CDR3 extends over 17 amino acids. CDR3 region: CASSDYPGASITQPQHF. CDR3 nucleotides: TGTGCCAGCAGTGACTATCCCGGTGCAAGCATCACTCAGCCCCAGCATTTT.

The rearrangement links TRBV4-1 to TRBJ2-1; 12 bases map to TRBD2. Germline CDR1 MGHRA, CDR2 YSYEKL. V was clipped by 2 bases and J by 7 bases; unmatched bases: 9. The CDR3 is 17 residues long. The CDR3 region is CASSQRASGGVLNEQFF. The CDR3 coding sequence is TGCGCCAGCAGCCAACGGGCTAGCGGGGGGGTCTTGAATGAGCAGTTCTTC.

This chain links TRBV6-2 or TRBV6-3 with TRBJ2-7; D possibly corresponds to TRBD1 (5 bases). The CDR3 contains 16 residues. The germline V gene encodes CDR1 MNHEY and CDR2 SVGEGT. Trimming took 4 bases from V and 4 from J, leaving 20 bases between them. CDR3 DNA sequence: TGTGCCAGCAGTTTTGGGTGGGGCGGCAGGTTTTACGAGCAGTACTTC. Amino acid sequence: CASSFGWGGRFYEQYF.

This sequence joins TRBV21-1 and TRBJ1-4. TRBV21-1 is a documented pseudogene. The CDR3 is 13 residues long. In nucleotides, the CDR3 is TGTGCCAGCAGCAAAGCGGCGGGGCAAAAACTGTTTTTT. This encodes CASSKAAGQKLFF.

J is TRBJ1-3 and V is TRBV7-6; 9 nucleotides match TRBD1. The V gene's germline CDR1 is SGHVS and CDR2 FNYEAQ. The CDR3 is 16 amino acids. The ends lost 1 base at V and 2 bases at J; junction bases unmatched: 3. CDR3 in DNA: TGTGCCAGCAGCTTAGGGGACAGGGCTACTGGAAACACCATATATTTT. Residues: CASSLGDRATGNTIYF. Combining the CDR3 with reference TRBV7-6 and TRBJ1-3 gives the whole variable domain GAGVSQSPRYKVTKRGQDVALRCDPISGHVSLYWYRQALGQGPEFLTYFNYEAQQDKSGLPNDRFSAERPEGSISTLTIQRTEQRDSAMYRCASSLGDRATGNTIYFGEGSWLTVV.